This TCR beta chain comes out of a study of beta chain features in type 1 diabetes. Every participating donor gave one draw, a heparinised blood sample averaging about 116 mL. Since all of the isolated RNA was reverse transcribed, expressed TCRB transcripts were what got sequenced. Sequencing was performed with immunoSEQ multiplex PCR; in TCRdb, only in-frame clones are kept and a portion is missing. The sample records 300,000 to 400,000 clones, roughly an eighth being singletons. The CDR3 sequence is 14 residues long. Germline V gene data show CDR1 as LNHDA and CDR2 as SQIVND (reference sequence). Trimming removed 3 bases from V and 7 bases from J, with 12 bases in between. This clone was observed a few times.

The sequencing sample was made of naive CD4+ T cells from blood. This chain connects TRBV19 to TRBJ2-2; weak D call: TRBD2 (6 bases). The sequence was collected from a man aged 18 to 29 in good health. CDR3 DNA: TGTGCCAGTAGTATCCCGGGACTCGTCGGGGAGCTGTTTTTT. This gives the protein CASSIPGLVGELFF.